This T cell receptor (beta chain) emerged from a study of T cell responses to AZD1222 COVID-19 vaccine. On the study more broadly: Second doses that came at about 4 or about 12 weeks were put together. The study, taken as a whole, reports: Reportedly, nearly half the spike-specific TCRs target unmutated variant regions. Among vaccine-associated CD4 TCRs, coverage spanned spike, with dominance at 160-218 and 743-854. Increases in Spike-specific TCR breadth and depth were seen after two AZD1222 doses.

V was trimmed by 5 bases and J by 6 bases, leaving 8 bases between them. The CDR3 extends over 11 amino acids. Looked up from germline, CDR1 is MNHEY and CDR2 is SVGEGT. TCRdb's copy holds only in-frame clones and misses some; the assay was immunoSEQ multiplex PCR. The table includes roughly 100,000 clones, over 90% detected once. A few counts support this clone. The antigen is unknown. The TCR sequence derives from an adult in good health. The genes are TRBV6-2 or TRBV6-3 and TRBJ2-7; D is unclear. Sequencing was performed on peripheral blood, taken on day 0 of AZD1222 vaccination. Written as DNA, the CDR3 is TGTGCCAGCAGTAACCCAACCGAGCAGTACTTC. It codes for CASSNPTEQYF.